One T cell receptor (beta chain) is described in this entry. Its cognate antigen is unknown. The primer mix had 60 Vbeta and 13 Jbeta primers. TCRdb's copy holds only in-frame clones and misses some; the assay was immunoSEQ multiplex PCR. This table has about 120,000 clones, about four fifths appearing once. The data belong to a study of cytomegalovirus exposure and HLA in healthy donors. The CDR3 totals 13 residues. Per germline, CDR1 SGHTA and CDR2 FQGNSA. The ends were cut back, 5 bases at V and 7 bases at J, with 11 bases in the middle. Overall study findings and caveats: Accurate prediction of most subjects' HLA-A and HLA-B alleles from TCR beta sequences was reported.

This sequence joins TRBV7-2 and TRBJ2-2; D gene unclear. The clonotype originates from a man in his thirties or forties in good health and CMV-seropositive. The sequenced sample consisted of PBMCs. CDR3 sequence: CASSMFHGGELFF. CDR3 coding DNA: TGTGCCAGCAGCATGTTCCACGGCGGGGAGCTGTTTTTT.